This is a list of T cell receptor beta chains from one sample in a study of T cell responses to AZD1222 COVID-19 vaccine. Sequenced by immunoSEQ multiplex PCR; TCRdb stores in-frame clones only, minus some. This table holds some 140,000 clones, roughly 87% found once. Here the sequenced sample was peripheral blood, taken 28 days after the second AZD1222 dose. These receptor sequences come from an adult who received the AZD1222 COVID-19 vaccine. Each CDR3 is given with its conserved first and last residue. The order of the fields is V gene, D gene, J gene, clone size, CDR3 DNA, CDR3 protein. The D gene is left open where the match is weak. Rows may omit the clone size; those that give it use once, few, many or a size class.

v_gene: TRBV19; d_gene: .; j_gene: TRBJ1-2; abundance: .; CDR3nt: TGTGCCAGTAGCTGGCAGGTCAACTATGGCTACACCTTC; CDR3aa: CASSWQVNYGYTF
v_gene: TRBV7-2; d_gene: TRBD2; j_gene: TRBJ2-3; abundance: once; CDR3nt: TGTGCCAGCAGCTTAGTATGGACTAGCGGGGTGGAGGATACGCAGTATTTT; CDR3aa: CASSLVWTSGVEDTQYF
v_gene: TRBV5-1; d_gene: .; j_gene: TRBJ1-1; abundance: .; CDR3nt: TGCGCCAGCAGCTTGGCCACGGGGGGTACTGCTGAAGCTTTCTTT; CDR3aa: CASSLATGGTAEAFF
v_gene: TRBV5-1; d_gene: .; j_gene: TRBJ2-3; abundance: few; CDR3nt: TGCGCCAGCAGCTTGGTAGGGGAGTATACGCAGTATTTT; CDR3aa: CASSLVGEYTQYF
v_gene: TRBV2; d_gene: TRBD1; j_gene: TRBJ2-7; abundance: .; CDR3nt: TGTGCCAGCAGTGACAGGGGGATAAGCGAGCAGTACTTC; CDR3aa: CASSDRGISEQYF
v_gene: TRBV5-6; d_gene: .; j_gene: TRBJ2-6; abundance: .; CDR3nt: TGTGCCAGCAGCTTCCCTGCAGGGATGGGCTCTGGGGCCAACGTCCTGACTTTC; CDR3aa: CASSFPAGMGSGANVLTF
v_gene: TRBV30; d_gene: TRBD1; j_gene: TRBJ2-7; abundance: .; CDR3nt: TGTGCCTGGAGTGGACAGGGCACCTACGAGCAGTACTTC; CDR3aa: CAWSGQGTYEQYF
v_gene: TRBV11-2; d_gene: .; j_gene: TRBJ2-3; abundance: .; CDR3nt: TGTGCCAGCAGCCGTGTGGGGGGTTCTATCACAGATACGCAGTATTTT; CDR3aa: CASSRVGGSITDTQYF
v_gene: TRBV2; d_gene: .; j_gene: TRBJ1-1; abundance: once; CDR3nt: TGTGCCAGCAGTGCTGAACCTCAAGGGGGGAGAGAAGCTTTCTTT; CDR3aa: CASSAEPQGGREAFF
v_gene: TRBV21-1; d_gene: .; j_gene: TRBJ1-1; abundance: .; CDR3nt: .; CDR3aa: CASSKRYLCQNTEAFF
v_gene: TRBV10-3; d_gene: TRBD2; j_gene: TRBJ2-1; abundance: .; CDR3nt: TGTGCCACCGGGTTTGCGGGGGGAGGAAATGAGCAGTTCTTC; CDR3aa: CATGFAGGGNEQFF
v_gene: TRBV7-8; d_gene: .; j_gene: TRBJ1-1; abundance: .; CDR3nt: TGTGCCAGCAGCTCCCGGGGTAGGGTGTGGACTGAAGCTTTCTTT; CDR3aa: CASSSRGRVWTEAFF
v_gene: TRBV27; d_gene: .; j_gene: TRBJ1-2; abundance: .; CDR3nt: TGTGCCAGCAGCTTCCAGGGGTCCACCGATGGCTACACCTTC; CDR3aa: CASSFQGSTDGYTF
v_gene: TRBV7-2; d_gene: .; j_gene: TRBJ1-2; abundance: .; CDR3nt: TGTGCCAGCAGCTTTGGGTTGGGTCAAAACTATGGCTACACCTTC; CDR3aa: CASSFGLGQNYGYTF
v_gene: TRBV6-1; d_gene: .; j_gene: TRBJ1-6; abundance: few; CDR3nt: TGTGCCAGCAGTGAATCCCACTCACCCCTCCACTTT; CDR3aa: CASSESHSPLHF
v_gene: TRBV10-3; d_gene: TRBD2; j_gene: TRBJ2-5; abundance: .; CDR3nt: TGTGCCATCAGTAAATCGACTAGCGGGCTCAGGGAGACCCAGTACTTC; CDR3aa: CAISKSTSGLRETQYF
v_gene: TRBV7-3; d_gene: .; j_gene: TRBJ1-6; abundance: .; CDR3nt: TGTGCCAGCAGCTCCCTCGGGGCTTATAATTCACCCCTCCACTTT; CDR3aa: CASSSLGAYNSPLHF
v_gene: TRBV25-1; d_gene: .; j_gene: TRBJ2-7; abundance: .; CDR3nt: TGTGCCAGCAGTCCGGGGGGGACAGACGGCTACGAGCAGTACTTC; CDR3aa: CASSPGGTDGYEQYF
v_gene: TRBV7-8; d_gene: TRBD2; j_gene: TRBJ2-7; abundance: .; CDR3nt: TGTGCCAGCAGCGGACTGGGACTAGCGGGGAGCCACTCCTACGAGCAGTACTTC; CDR3aa: CASSGLGLAGSHSYEQYF
v_gene: TRBV6-1; d_gene: .; j_gene: TRBJ1-1; abundance: once; CDR3nt: TGTGCCAGCACGGGGAAGGCACCGAACACTGAAGCTTTCTTT; CDR3aa: CASTGKAPNTEAFF
v_gene: TRBV3-1/TRBV3-2; d_gene: TRBD1; j_gene: TRBJ1-2; abundance: .; CDR3nt: TGTGCCAGCAGCCCAGGGGGGGACAGGGAAGGCTACACCTTC; CDR3aa: CASSPGGDREGYTF
v_gene: TRBV7-2; d_gene: TRBD2; j_gene: TRBJ2-3; abundance: .; CDR3nt: TGTGCCAGCAGCTTAGCGGGGGGACTAGTGGGCCCCACATATACGCAGTATTTT; CDR3aa: CASSLAGGLVGPTYTQYF
v_gene: TRBV12-3/TRBV12-4; d_gene: .; j_gene: TRBJ1-2; abundance: .; CDR3nt: TGTGCCAGCAGTTTAAAGGCTCCTTATGGCTACACCTTC; CDR3aa: CASSLKAPYGYTF
v_gene: TRBV7-2; d_gene: TRBD1; j_gene: TRBJ1-1; abundance: .; CDR3nt: TGTGCCAGCACCCGGGACAGGGGAGGCTCTGAAGCTTTCTTT; CDR3aa: CASTRDRGGSEAFF
v_gene: TRBV5-1; d_gene: .; j_gene: TRBJ1-2; abundance: .; CDR3nt: TGCGCCAGCAGCTTGGGAGGGTTCGGCTACACCTTC; CDR3aa: CASSLGGFGYTF
v_gene: TRBV5-1; d_gene: .; j_gene: TRBJ2-6; abundance: .; CDR3nt: TGCGCCAGCGCCATGGGCAGGGCATACTCTGGGGCCAACGTCCTGACTTTC; CDR3aa: CASAMGRAYSGANVLTF
v_gene: TRBV5-4; d_gene: TRBD1; j_gene: TRBJ1-1; abundance: .; CDR3nt: TGTGCCAGCAGAAGGGACAGGAGCCCTAAGTTTTTCTTT; CDR3aa: CASRRDRSPKFFF
v_gene: TRBV6-5; d_gene: .; j_gene: TRBJ1-2; abundance: once; CDR3nt: TGTGCCAGCAGTTACTCGATCCAGACTGGCTACACCTTC; CDR3aa: CASSYSIQTGYTF
v_gene: TRBV6-5; d_gene: TRBD2; j_gene: TRBJ2-1; abundance: .; CDR3nt: TGTGCCAGCAGTACCGGGACTAAGCCTTTGGAGTTCTTC; CDR3aa: CASSTGTKPLEFF
v_gene: TRBV7-8; d_gene: TRBD2; j_gene: TRBJ2-1; abundance: .; CDR3nt: TGTGCCAGCACCCTGGGACTAGCGTCCTACAATGAGCAGTTCTTC; CDR3aa: CASTLGLASYNEQFF
v_gene: TRBV6-5; d_gene: .; j_gene: TRBJ2-1; abundance: .; CDR3nt: TGTGCCAGCAGTTACGGAAGGTACAATGAGCAGTTCTTC; CDR3aa: CASSYGRYNEQFF
v_gene: TRBV20-1; d_gene: TRBD1; j_gene: TRBJ1-5; abundance: .; CDR3nt: TGCAGTGCTAGTGCAGGGGGGCCGGTCGATCAGCCCCAGCATTTT; CDR3aa: CSASAGGPVDQPQHF
v_gene: TRBV11-2; d_gene: TRBD1; j_gene: TRBJ1-1; abundance: .; CDR3nt: TGTGCCAGCAGCGAGGACAGGGCTCAGTACACTGAAGCTTTCTTT; CDR3aa: CASSEDRAQYTEAFF
v_gene: TRBV29-1; d_gene: TRBD1; j_gene: TRBJ2-7; abundance: .; CDR3nt: TGCAGCGTTGGGTCAGGGGGCCCCTACGAGCAGTACTTC; CDR3aa: CSVGSGGPYEQYF
v_gene: TRBV6-5; d_gene: TRBD1; j_gene: TRBJ1-2; abundance: .; CDR3nt: TGTGCCAGCAGCCCGGGACAGGGATCGGGGGGCTACACCTTC; CDR3aa: CASSPGQGSGGYTF
v_gene: TRBV27; d_gene: .; j_gene: TRBJ1-4; abundance: .; CDR3nt: TGTGCCAGCAGCCGGGACCGAGATAATGAAAAACTGTTTTTT; CDR3aa: CASSRDRDNEKLFF
v_gene: TRBV7-9; d_gene: TRBD2; j_gene: TRBJ2-5; abundance: once; CDR3nt: TGTGCCAGCAGCTTGCCCTCTAGCGGGGGGCAGCTCCGGACCCAGTACTTC; CDR3aa: CASSLPSSGGQLRTQYF
v_gene: TRBV7-9; d_gene: .; j_gene: TRBJ2-7; abundance: .; CDR3nt: TGTGCCAGCAGCTTAGGTTCAATGGCGACGACCTCCTACGAGCAGTACTTC; CDR3aa: CASSLGSMATTSYEQYF
v_gene: TRBV5-4; d_gene: TRBD2; j_gene: TRBJ2-2; abundance: .; CDR3nt: TGTGCCAGCAGTACCGGGACTAGCGGGTGGAAGGGGACCGGGGAGCTGTTTTTT; CDR3aa: CASSTGTSGWKGTGELFF
v_gene: TRBV2; d_gene: TRBD1; j_gene: TRBJ2-7; abundance: .; CDR3nt: TGTGCCAGCAGGGACAGGGGGTTCTACGAGCAGTACTTC; CDR3aa: CASRDRGFYEQYF
v_gene: TRBV4-3; d_gene: .; j_gene: TRBJ2-1; abundance: .; CDR3nt: TGCGCCAGCAGCCAAGATGGAGGCGGCCGCCTAAATGAGCAGTTCTTC; CDR3aa: CASSQDGGGRLNEQFF